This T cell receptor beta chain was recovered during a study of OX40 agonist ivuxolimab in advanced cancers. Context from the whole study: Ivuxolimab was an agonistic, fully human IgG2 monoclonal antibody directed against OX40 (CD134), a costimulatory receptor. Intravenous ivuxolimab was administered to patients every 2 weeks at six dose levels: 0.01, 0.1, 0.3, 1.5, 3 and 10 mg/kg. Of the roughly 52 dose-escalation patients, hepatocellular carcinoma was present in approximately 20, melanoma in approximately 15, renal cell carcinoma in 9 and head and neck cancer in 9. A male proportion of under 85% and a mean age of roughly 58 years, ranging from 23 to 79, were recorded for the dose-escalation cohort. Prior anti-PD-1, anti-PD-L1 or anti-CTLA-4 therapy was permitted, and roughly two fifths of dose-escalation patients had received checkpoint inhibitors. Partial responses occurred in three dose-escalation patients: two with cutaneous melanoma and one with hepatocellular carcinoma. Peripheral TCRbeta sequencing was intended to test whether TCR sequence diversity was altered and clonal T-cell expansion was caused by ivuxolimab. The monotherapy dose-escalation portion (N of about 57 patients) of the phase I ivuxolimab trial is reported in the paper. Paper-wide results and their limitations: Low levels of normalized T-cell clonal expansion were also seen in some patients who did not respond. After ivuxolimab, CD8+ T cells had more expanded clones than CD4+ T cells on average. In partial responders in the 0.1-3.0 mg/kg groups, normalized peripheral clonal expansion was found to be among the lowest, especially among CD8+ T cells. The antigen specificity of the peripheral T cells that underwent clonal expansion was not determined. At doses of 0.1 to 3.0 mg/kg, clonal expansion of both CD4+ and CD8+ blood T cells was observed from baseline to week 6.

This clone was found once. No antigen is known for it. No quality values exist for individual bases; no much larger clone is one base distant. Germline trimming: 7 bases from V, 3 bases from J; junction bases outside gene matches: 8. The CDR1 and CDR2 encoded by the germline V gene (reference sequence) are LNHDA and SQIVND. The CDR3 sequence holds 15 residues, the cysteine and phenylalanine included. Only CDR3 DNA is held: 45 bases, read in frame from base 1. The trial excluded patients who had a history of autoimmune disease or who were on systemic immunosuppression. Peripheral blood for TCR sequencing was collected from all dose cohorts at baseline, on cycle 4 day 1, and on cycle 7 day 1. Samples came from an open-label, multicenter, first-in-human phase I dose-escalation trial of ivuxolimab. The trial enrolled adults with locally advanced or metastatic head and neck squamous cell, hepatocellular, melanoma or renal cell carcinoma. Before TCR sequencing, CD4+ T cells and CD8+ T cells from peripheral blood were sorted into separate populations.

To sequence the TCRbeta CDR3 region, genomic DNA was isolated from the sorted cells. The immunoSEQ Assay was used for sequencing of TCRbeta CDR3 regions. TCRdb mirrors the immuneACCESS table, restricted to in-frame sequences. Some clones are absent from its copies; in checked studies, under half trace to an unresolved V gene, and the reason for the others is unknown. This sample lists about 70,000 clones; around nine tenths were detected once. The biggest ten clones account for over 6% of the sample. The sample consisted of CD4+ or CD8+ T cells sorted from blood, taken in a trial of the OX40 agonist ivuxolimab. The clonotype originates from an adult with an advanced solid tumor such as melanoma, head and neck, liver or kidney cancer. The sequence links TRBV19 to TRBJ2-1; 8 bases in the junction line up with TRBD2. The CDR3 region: CASNRRGEGYNEQFF. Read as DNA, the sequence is TGTGCCAGTAACCGGCGGGGGGAAGGCTACAATGAGCAGTTCTTC. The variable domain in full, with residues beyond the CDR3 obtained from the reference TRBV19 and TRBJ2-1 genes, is DGGITQSPKYLFRKEGQNVTLSCEQNLNHDAMYWYRQDPGQGLRLIYYSQIVNDFQKGDIAEGYSVSREKKESFPLTVTSAQKNPTAFYLCASNRRGEGYNEQFFGPGTRLTVL.